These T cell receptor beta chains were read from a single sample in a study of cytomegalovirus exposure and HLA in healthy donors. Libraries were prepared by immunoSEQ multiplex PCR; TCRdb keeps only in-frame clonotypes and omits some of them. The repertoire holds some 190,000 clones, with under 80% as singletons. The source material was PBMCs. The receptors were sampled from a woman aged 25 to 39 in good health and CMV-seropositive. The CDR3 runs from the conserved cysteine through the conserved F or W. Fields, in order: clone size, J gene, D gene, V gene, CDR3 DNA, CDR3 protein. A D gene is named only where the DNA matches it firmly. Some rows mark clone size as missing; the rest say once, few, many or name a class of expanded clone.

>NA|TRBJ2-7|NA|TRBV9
TGTGCCAGCAGCGGGTCCACATCAGGGCACTCCTACGAGCAGTACTTC
CASSGSTSGHSYEQYF
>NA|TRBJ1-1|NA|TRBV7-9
TGTGCCAGCAGCTTCAGGCTTGATGAAGCTTTCTTT
CASSFRLDEAFF
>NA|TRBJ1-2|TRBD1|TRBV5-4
TGTGCCAGCAGCGGTCCGGGACAGGGTGAAAGCTATGGCTACACCTTC
CASSGPGQGESYGYTF
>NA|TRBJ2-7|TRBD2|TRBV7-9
TGTGCCAGCAGCCTTGGACTAGCGGGGGTCCGCTCCTACGAGCAGTACTTC
CASSLGLAGVRSYEQYF
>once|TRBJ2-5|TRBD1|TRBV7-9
TGTGCCAGCAGCTTGACAGGGGGGCAAGAGACCCAGTACTTC
CASSLTGGQETQYF
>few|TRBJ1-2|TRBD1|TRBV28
TGTGCCAGCAGGATACCGGGACAGGGGGGCTATGGCTACACCTTC
CASRIPGQGGYGYTF
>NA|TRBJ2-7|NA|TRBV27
TGTGCCAGCAGTTCCCCAGAGGTTCACTACGAGCAGTACTTC
CASSSPEVHYEQYF
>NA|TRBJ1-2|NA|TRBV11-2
TGTGCCAGCAGCTTACAGGGAACGGGTGGCTACACCTTC
CASSLQGTGGYTF
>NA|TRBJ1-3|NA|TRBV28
TGTGCCAGCAGTGGGGGACACCTCTCTGGAAACACCATATATTTT
CASSGGHLSGNTIYF
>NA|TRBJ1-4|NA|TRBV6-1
TGTGCCAGCAGCCCGTTGGGGGGTCGTGGAAAACTGTTTTTT
CASSPLGGRGKLFF
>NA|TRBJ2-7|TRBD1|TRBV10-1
TGCGCCAGCAGTGTGATGACAGGGGAGATGGGGGACTACGAGCAGTACTTC
CASSVMTGEMGDYEQYF
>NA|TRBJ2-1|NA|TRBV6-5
TGTGCCAGCAGCCGCGGGAAGCCCAATGAGCAGTTCTTC
CASSRGKPNEQFF
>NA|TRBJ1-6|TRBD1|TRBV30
TGTGCCTGGAGTACCAGGGGGTGGTCACCCCTCCACTTT
CAWSTRGWSPLHF
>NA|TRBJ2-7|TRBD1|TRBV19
TGTGCCAGTAGTTCGACAGGGCTCCACGAGCAGTACTTC
CASSSTGLHEQYF
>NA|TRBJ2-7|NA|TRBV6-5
TGTGCCAGCAGTTTGAGTCCCTACGAGCAGTACTTC
CASSLSPYEQYF
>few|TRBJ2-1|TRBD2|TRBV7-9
TGTGCCAGCAGCTTAACTAGCGGGGGGGACAATGAGCAGTTCTTC
CASSLTSGGDNEQFF
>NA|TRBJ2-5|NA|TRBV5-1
TGCGCCAGCAGAGGGGGGGGCGAGACCCAGTACTTC
CASRGGGETQYF
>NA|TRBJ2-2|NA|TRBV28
TGTGCCAGCAGTCAGCCACAGGTTTACACCGGGGAGCTGTTTTTT
CASSQPQVYTGELFF
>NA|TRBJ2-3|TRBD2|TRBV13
TGTGCCAGCAGCTTTTCGGGACTAGCGGGGGGAGATACGCAGTATTTT
CASSFSGLAGGDTQYF
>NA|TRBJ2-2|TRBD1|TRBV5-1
TGCGCCAGCAGCAGGACAGGGATCGGGAACACCGGGGAGCTGTTTTTT
CASSRTGIGNTGELFF
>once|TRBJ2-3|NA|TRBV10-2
TGCGCCAGCAGTGGACCGCAGCGGGCAGATACGCAGTATTTT
CASSGPQRADTQYF
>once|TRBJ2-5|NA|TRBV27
TGTGCCAGCAGTTCTTCCTTACAAGAGACCCAGTACTTC
CASSSSLQETQYF
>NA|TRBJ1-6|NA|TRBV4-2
TGTGCCAGCAGCCCCAAGACAGGAAACGACATCCACTTT
CASSPKTGNDIHF
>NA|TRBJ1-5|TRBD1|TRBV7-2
TGTGCCAGCAGCTGGGACAGGGGGGGGAATCAGCCCCAGCATTTT
CASSWDRGGNQPQHF
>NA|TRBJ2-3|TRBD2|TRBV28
TGTGTCACCTTCGGACTAGCGGGCCGCACAGATACGCAGTATTTT
CVTFGLAGRTDTQYF
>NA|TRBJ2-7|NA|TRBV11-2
TGTGCCGGCAGCCCCCCCCGGGGAACCTACGAGCAGTACTTC
CAGSPPRGTYEQYF
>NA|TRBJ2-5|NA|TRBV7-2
TGTGCCAGCAGCCTCACACAAGCGCAAGAGACCCAGTACTTC
CASSLTQAQETQYF
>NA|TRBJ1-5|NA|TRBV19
TGTGCCAGTAGCCTAGGAAGGAATCAGCCCCAGCATTTT
CASSLGRNQPQHF
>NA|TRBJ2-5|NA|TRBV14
TGTGCCAGCAGCCAAGGACAGGGGAGGGGGGCCCAGTACTTC
CASSQGQGRGAQYF
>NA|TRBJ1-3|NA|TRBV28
TGTGCCAGCCTAGAAGGGGCTAGCTCTGGAAACACCATATATTTT
CASLEGASSGNTIYF
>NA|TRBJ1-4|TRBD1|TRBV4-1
TGCGCCAGCAGCCCGGAGGCTCGGACAGGGGGACTCGCTAATGAAAAACTGTTTTTT
CASSPEARTGGLANEKLFF
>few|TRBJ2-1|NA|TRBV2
TGTGCCAGCAGTGAGTCCTATGAGCAGTTCTTC
CASSESYEQFF
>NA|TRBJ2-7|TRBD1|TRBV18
TGTGCCAGCTCAGTCTTCCGGGACAGTAGTTTCTACGAGCAGTACTTC
CASSVFRDSSFYEQYF
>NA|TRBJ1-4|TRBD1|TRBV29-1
TGCAGCGTTGGGGGACAGGGATCCACTAATGAAAAACTGTTTTTT
CSVGGQGSTNEKLFF
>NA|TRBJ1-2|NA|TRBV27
TGTGCCAGCAGCCCCCCGAACAGGGCACACTATAACTATGGCTACACCTTC
CASSPPNRAHYNYGYTF
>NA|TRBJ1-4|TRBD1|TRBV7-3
TGTGCCAGCAGCCCCACAGGGGGGGCTAATGAAAAACTGTTTTTT
CASSPTGGANEKLFF
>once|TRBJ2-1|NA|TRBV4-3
TGCGCCAGCAGTGGGAGCGTCGGGAATGAGCAGTTCTTC
CASSGSVGNEQFF
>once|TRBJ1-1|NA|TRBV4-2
TGTGCCAGCAGCCACCATGCACAGGGACTGAACACTGAAGCTTTCTTT
CASSHHAQGLNTEAFF
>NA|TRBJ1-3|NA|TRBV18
TGTGCCAGCTCACCCCTACAGAGCTCTGGAAACACCATATATTTT
CASSPLQSSGNTIYF
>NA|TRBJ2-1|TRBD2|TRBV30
TGTGCCTGGGGGACTAGCGGGTACAATGAGCAGTTCTTC
CAWGTSGYNEQFF
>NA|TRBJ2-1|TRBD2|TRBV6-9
TGTGCCAGCCTAACTAGCGCCCCATCGTTCTTC
CASLTSAPSFF
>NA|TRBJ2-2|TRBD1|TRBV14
TGTGCCAGCAGCCTCTCGACAGGGCGAAGCACCGGGGAGCTGTTTTTT
CASSLSTGRSTGELFF
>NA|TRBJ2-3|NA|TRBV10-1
TGCGCCAGCAGTGAGTCGGGGGGAAGCACAGATACGCAGTATTTT
CASSESGGSTDTQYF
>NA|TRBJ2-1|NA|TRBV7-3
TGTGCCAGCAGCACTAACAGGGAAAGGGAGTTCTTC
CASSTNREREFF
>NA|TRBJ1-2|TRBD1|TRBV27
TGTGCCAGCAGCCCATTGGACAGGGGGATCTATGGCTACACCTTC
CASSPLDRGIYGYTF
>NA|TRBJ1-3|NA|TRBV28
TGTGCCAGCAGTTTATGGGGGCCCGGTAGGAACACCATATATTTT
CASSLWGPGRNTIYF
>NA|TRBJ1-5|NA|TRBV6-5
TGTGCCAGCAGCCGCCTGGGGCCCGATCAGCCCCAGCATTTT
CASSRLGPDQPQHF
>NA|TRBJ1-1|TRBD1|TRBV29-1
TGCAGCGTTAGGGGCTATCATTCAGGGGGCGTCCGGACTGAAGCTTTCTTT
CSVRGYHSGGVRTEAFF
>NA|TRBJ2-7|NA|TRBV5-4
TGTGCCAGCAGCTTCGCCAGGGGAAGCTCCTACGAGCAGTACTTC
CASSFARGSSYEQYF
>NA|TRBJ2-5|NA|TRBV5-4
TGTGCCAGCAGCACCGTGGGGGGGGCGGAGACCCAGTACTTC
CASSTVGGAETQYF
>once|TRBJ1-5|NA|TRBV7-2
TGTGCCAGCAGCGTACAGGGATCGGGCAATCAGCCCCAGCATTTT
CASSVQGSGNQPQHF
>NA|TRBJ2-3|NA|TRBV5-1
TGCGCCAGCAGCTTCGGCACAGATACGCAGTATTTT
CASSFGTDTQYF
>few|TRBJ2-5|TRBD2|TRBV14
TGTGCCAGCAGCCAAGCGACTAGCGGGGGCCAAGAGACCCAGTACTTC
CASSQATSGGQETQYF
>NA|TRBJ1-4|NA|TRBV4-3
TGCGCCAGCAGCCAAGATGCCGGCAGGGATGAAAAACTGTTTTTT
CASSQDAGRDEKLFF
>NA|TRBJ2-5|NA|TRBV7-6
TGTGCCAGCAGGGGGGCCCAAGAGACCCAGTACTTC
CASRGAQETQYF
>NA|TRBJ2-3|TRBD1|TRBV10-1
TGCGCCAGCAGTTACCAGGGGGCAGATACGCAGTATTTT
CASSYQGADTQYF